This T cell receptor beta chain stems from a study of TIL therapy for anti-PD-1-resistant metastatic lung cancer (dated by TCRdb to about 2021). Regarding the research as a whole: Tumors were harvested prior to any PD-1/PD-L1 blockade, after which nivolumab was administered to patients, and lymphodepletion, expanded TIL infusion and IL-2 were given to patients who progressed. A median age of around 54 years (range about 35-75) and a median tumor PD-L1 proportion score of 6% were recorded among enrolled patients. The cohort was predominantly lung adenocarcinoma, with a few EGFR-mutant and two ALK-rearranged tumors, and half of patients were current or former smokers. Across the cohort, whole-exome sequencing showed a median non-synonymous tumor mutation burden of about 1.5 mutations per megabase. T cell receptor beta sequencing of tumor and peripheral blood served to follow clonotypes across the tumor, the expanded TIL product, and serial blood samples.

This clone is a singleton in its sample. What antigen it recognizes has not been identified. The record has no base qualities; no much larger clone is one base away. The paper as a whole reports these results and caveats: The study protocol defined all tumor marker inferences as exploratory. Clonotypes from the infused TIL partially replaced the baseline peripheral repertoire and then declined over months, and persistence showed no apparent association with response. Because the cohort was highly selected, with more treatment-naive, never-smoker and oncogene-addicted patients than is typical, generalizability is limited.

The sample's time point label, in plain terms: pre-treatment sample, taken before nivolumab and TIL therapy. Adults with stage 4 NSCLC were enrolled in a dual-center phase I trial from late 2017 to January 2020. The samples were drawn from an open-label, single-arm phase I trial testing tumor-infiltrating lymphocyte therapy combined with nivolumab in advanced non-small cell lung cancer. Mononuclear cells from blood collected in EDTA tubes were isolated on a Ficoll gradient and snap-frozen as pellets, and DNA was then extracted using a Qiagen mini-prep kit. Using bias-controlled multiplex PCR with the immunoSEQ v3 hsTCRB kit, the TCR beta CDR3 regions were amplified from genomic DNA. The TCR libraries were sequenced on an Illumina NextSeq 500 to roughly 2.1 million read pairs for survey level or about 5-6 million read pairs for deep level. For the original study's pipeline: Clonality was reported by immunoSEQ Analyzer software, which also assigned V, D and J genes and filtered out non-productive sequences. To compare repertoires between infused TIL and blood, productive Simpson clonality was used along with the Morisita overlap index of productive TRB rearrangements. The absolute count of a clonotype in blood was estimated by multiplying the lymphocyte count by the CD3+ fraction and by the productive frequency of the clone. TCRdb stores this immuneACCESS table with in-frame sequences only. Part of the clones is absent; in the studies checked, under half of the shortfall reflects unresolved V genes, and no reason is known for the rest. V, J and clone size derive from that table, while D and trimming were established from the DNA sequence. The sample table lists about 55,000 clones, 81% of them with a count of one. Clones ranked in the top ten supply under 3% of the sample.

The germline V gene gives CDR1 as MNHEY and CDR2 as SVGEGT. The CDR3 contains 14 residues, cysteine and phenylalanine counted. Kept here is only the CDR3 DNA, which spans 42 bases and is read in frame from base 1. At the junction V is shortened by 2 bases and J by 2 bases, with 10 bases in between. This specimen was blood, taken at baseline. The chain is made from TRBV6-2 or TRBV6-3 and TRBJ2-7; the D gene is perhaps TRBD1, from 6 matching bases. The clonotype was recovered from a person aged 30 to 80 with non-small cell lung cancer. The CDR3 reads CASSYNRVPYEQYF. The DNA reads TGTGCCAGCAGTTACAACAGGGTCCCCTACGAGCAGTACTTC.